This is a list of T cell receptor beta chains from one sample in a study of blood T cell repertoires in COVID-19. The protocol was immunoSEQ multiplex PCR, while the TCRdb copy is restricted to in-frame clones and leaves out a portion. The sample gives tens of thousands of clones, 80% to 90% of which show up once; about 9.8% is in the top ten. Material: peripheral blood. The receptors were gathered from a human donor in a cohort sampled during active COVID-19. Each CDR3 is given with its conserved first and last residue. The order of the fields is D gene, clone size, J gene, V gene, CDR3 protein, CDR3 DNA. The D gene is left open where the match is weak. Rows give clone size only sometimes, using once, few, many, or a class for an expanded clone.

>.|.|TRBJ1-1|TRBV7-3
CASSLTGMNTEAFF
TGTGCCAGCAGCTTAACGGGCATGAACACTGAAGCTTTCTTT
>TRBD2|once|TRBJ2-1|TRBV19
CASTDGTSGRNEQFF
TGTGCCAGTACCGACGGGACTAGCGGGAGGAATGAGCAGTTCTTC
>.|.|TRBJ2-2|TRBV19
CASSTSLPLGELFF
TGTGCCAGTAGTACGAGCCTCCCGCTTGGGGAGCTGTTTTTT
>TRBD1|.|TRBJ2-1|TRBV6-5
CATRTGTHEQFF
TGTGCCACGCGGACAGGGACCCATGAGCAGTTCTTC
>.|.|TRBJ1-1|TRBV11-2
CASSSRTGGVEAFF
TGTGCCAGCAGCTCCCGGACTGGGGGGGTCGAAGCTTTCTTT
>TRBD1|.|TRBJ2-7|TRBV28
CASSRTGSSYEQYF
TGTGCCAGCAGTCGGACAGGGAGCTCCTACGAGCAGTACTTC
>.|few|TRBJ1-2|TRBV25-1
CASRQGNYGYTF
TGTGCCAGCAGACAGGGAAACTATGGCTACACCTTC
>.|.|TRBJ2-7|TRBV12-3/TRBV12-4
CASSLSWSYEQYF
TGTGCCAGCAGTTTAAGCTGGTCCTACGAGCAGTACTTC
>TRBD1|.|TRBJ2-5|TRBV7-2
CASSYQQGLGETQYF
TGTGCCAGCAGCTACCAACAGGGGCTCGGAGAGACCCAGTACTTC
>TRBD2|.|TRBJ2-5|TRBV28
CASRRAGGPETQYF
TGTGCCAGCAGGCGCGCGGGAGGTCCAGAGACCCAGTACTTC
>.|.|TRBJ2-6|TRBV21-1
CASSSDHRVVSGANVLTF
TGTGCCAGCAGTTCGGATCACAGGGTTGTCTCTGGGGCCAACGTCCTGACTTTC
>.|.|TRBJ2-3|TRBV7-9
CASSQRQVETDTQYF
TGTGCCAGCAGCCAGAGACAGGTCGAGACAGATACGCAGTATTTT
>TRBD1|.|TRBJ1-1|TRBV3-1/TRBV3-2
CASSPLDRVGTEAFF
TGTGCCAGCAGCCCCTTGGACAGGGTGGGGACTGAAGCTTTCTTT
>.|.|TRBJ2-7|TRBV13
CASSLGQQGSSYEQYF
TGTGCCAGCAGCTTAGGTCAGCAGGGGAGCTCCTACGAGCAGTACTTC
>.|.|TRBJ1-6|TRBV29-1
CSVGQQPNSPLHF
TGCAGCGTTGGCCAACAGCCGAATTCACCCCTCCACTTT
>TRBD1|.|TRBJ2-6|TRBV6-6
CASSPRDRGPSGANVLTF
TGTGCCAGCAGTCCCCGGGACAGGGGCCCCTCTGGGGCCAACGTCCTGACTTTC
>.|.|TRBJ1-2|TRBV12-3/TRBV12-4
CASSLARRVYTF
TGTGCCAGCAGTTTAGCGCGTCGGGTCTACACCTTC
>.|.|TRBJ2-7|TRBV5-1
CASSWTVRGAQYF
TGCGCCAGCAGCTGGACAGTTCGTGGTGCGCAGTACTTC
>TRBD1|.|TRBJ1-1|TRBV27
CASRQSTGVYTEAFF
TGTGCCAGCAGGCAATCGACAGGGGTGTACACTGAAGCTTTCTTT
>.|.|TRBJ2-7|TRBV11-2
CASSAQMTGYEQYF
TGTGCCAGCAGCGCACAAATGACGGGGTACGAGCAGTACTTC